This T cell receptor beta chain was retrieved from a study of shared clonotypes between healthy human individuals (dated by TCRdb to the early 2020s). Concerning the study at large: Two women and a few men aged 18 to 49 years were included in the cohort. Between about 0.94 and 8.9 billion PBMCs per donor were obtained by leukapheresis. The study deeply sequenced blood TCR repertoires of roughly five healthy adults to estimate repertoire size and the extent of clonotype sharing between individuals. Libraries were prepared and TCR repertoires were sequenced by different laboratories using diverse techniques, in order to increase sequencing depth and limit assay-specific biases. For each donor, CD4 naive and CD4 memory were each run on three plates, CD8 naive on two plates, and CD8 memory on one plate.

As regards this clone: Its antigen target is currently unknown. Base qualities are not provided; no much larger clone lies one nucleotide away.

The donors were healthy, HIV-negative adults with no recently reported acute infections or vaccinations. Every donor was a Caucasian adult living in Nashville, Tennessee, USA. CD4+ T cells were enriched through magnetic negative selection, after which naive cells were positively selected on CD45RA and the remaining negative fraction served as the memory subset. Blood was collected by leukapheresis, and PBMCs were isolated by Ficoll-Histopaque density gradient centrifugation and then cryopreserved in liquid nitrogen vapor phase. Purity and quantity of every magnetically sorted T cell population were checked by analytical flow cytometry. Each sorted fraction had its genomic DNA isolated and then quantified by UV absorbance on a Nanodrop 2000c. Using the deep immunoSEQ assay, TCR CDR3 regions were amplified from genomic DNA by multiplex PCR. Extracted genomic DNA from each cell subset was spread evenly across all wells of several immunoSEQ 96-well plates, with each plate serving as a replicate. For sorted subsets, about 200 ng genomic DNA, equal to about 30,000 T cell genomes, was loaded into each replicate PCR. Purified libraries were measured with a Qubit 3.0 fluorometer, size-checked on a Bioanalyzer 2100, and measured again with the KAPA Library Quantification kit. Every immunoSEQ 96-well plate was sequenced on a dedicated single-read 150-cycle Illumina NextSeq 550 flow cell. Per the authors' processing: Because the immunoSEQ output held only junctional sequences and lacked quality scores, the filtering could not match the filtering applied to full-length reads. Sequences were annotated with PyIR, a Python wrapper for IgBLAST v1.9, and V/J genes and CDR3 were assigned using IMGT germline references. Reads were removed for weak V/J assignments (E-value above 1e-6), missing CDR3, stop codons, out-of-frame junctions, or ambiguous translated residues. V3J clonotypes were defined as sequences sharing the same inferred V gene, J gene, and CDR3 amino acid sequence. The percentage overlap between two repertoires was calculated by dividing the number of shared unique clonotypes by the size of the smaller repertoire. Three approaches were used to assess repertoire richness: RTK rarefaction, the Chao1 estimator, and Recon v2.1 estimates of unobserved clonotypes. For all TCRbeta clonotypes obtained by the gDNA method from several donors, generation probabilities were computed with OLGA. TCRdb stores this immuneACCESS table with in-frame sequences only. Part of the clones is absent; in the studies checked, under half of the shortfall reflects unresolved V genes, and no reason is known for the rest. V and J calls and clone size are given by that table; D and trimming were obtained from the DNA. The sample table shows millions of clones, and roughly nine tenths are seen once. Of the sample, roughly 0.13% is held by the ten largest clones.

According to the germline V gene, CDR1 reads MDHEN and CDR2 reads SYDVKM. Measured from the cysteine to the phenylalanine, the CDR3 is 14 residues long. Here the CDR3 DNA is all that survives: 42 bases in frame from base 1. V gives up 11 bases and J gives up 4 bases, and the segment between their germline ends measures 17 bases. On the study overall, not on this receptor specifically: Naive subsets generally had larger estimated clonotype richness than memory subsets. Roughly 5% of naive CD4, 3.5% of naive CD8, roughly 2.4% of memory CD4, and 0.35% to 0.5% of memory CD8 clonotypes were shared across several donors. Sampling was limited to blood, and TCR repertoires in tissue likely differ from TCR repertoires in blood. Compared with non-shared clonotypes, the clonotypes found in all four sorted-subset donors had higher generation probabilities. Even with the large sequencing depth, rarefaction of the sorted-subset datasets indicated that sequencing was incomplete. Based on pairwise subsampling, the degree of clonotype sharing among donors was expected to be affected by sequencing depth. The small number of donors limited the genetic and exposure-history diversity represented.

The chain is encoded by TRBV28 joined to TRBJ2-2; the D gene is perhaps TRBD1, on 5 matching bases. The receptor was derived from a man younger than 35 in good health. Sequencing was carried out using naive CD4+ T cells sorted from blood. Read against the paper, the sample's cell subset or site label means: CD45RA+ positively selected. The CDR3 is CAVPAPGRTGELFF. The DNA sequence is given as TGTGCCGTCCCGGCGCCAGGGCGCACCGGGGAGCTGTTTTTT. The entire variable domain, with the stretches around the CDR3 drawn from the reference TRBV28 and TRBJ2-2 proteins, is DVKVTQSSRYLVKRTGEKVFLECVQDMDHENMFWYRQDPGLGLRLIYFSYDVKMKEKGDIPEGYSVSREKKERFSLILESASTNQTSMYLCAVPAPGRTGELFFGEGSRLTVL.